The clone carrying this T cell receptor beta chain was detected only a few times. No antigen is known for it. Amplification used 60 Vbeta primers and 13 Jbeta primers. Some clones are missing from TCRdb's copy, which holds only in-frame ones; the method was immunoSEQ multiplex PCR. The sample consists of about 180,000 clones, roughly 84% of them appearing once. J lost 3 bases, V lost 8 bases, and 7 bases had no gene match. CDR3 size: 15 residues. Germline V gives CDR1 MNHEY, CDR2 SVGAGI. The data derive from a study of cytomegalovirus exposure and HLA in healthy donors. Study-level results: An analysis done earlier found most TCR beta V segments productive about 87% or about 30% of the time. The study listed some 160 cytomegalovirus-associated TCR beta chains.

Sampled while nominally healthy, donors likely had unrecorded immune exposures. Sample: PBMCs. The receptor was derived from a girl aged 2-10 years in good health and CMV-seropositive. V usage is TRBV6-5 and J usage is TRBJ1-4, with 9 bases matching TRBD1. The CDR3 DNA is TGTGCCAGCTGGACAGGGGACTTAGCTAATGAAAAACTGTTTTTT. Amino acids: CASWTGDLANEKLFF.